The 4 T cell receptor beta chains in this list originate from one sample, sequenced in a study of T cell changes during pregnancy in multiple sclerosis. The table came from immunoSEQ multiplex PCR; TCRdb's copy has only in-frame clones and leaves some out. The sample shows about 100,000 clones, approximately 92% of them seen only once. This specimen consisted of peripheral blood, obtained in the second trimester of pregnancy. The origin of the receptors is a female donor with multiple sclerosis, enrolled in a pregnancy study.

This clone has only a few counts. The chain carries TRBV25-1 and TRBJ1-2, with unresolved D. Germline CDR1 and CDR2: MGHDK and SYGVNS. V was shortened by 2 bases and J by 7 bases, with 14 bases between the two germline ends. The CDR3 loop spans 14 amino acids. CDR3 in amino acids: CASSEPGRESGYTF. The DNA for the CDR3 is TGTGCCAGCAGTGAACCCGGGAGGGAGAGTGGCTACACCTTC.

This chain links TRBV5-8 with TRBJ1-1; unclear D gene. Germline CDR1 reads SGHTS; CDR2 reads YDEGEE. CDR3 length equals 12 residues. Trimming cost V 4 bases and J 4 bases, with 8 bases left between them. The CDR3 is CASSRVATEAFF. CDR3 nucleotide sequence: TGTGCCAGCAGCCGGGTGGCCACTGAAGCTTTCTTT. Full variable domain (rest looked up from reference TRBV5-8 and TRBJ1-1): EAGVTQSPTHLIKTRGQQATLRCSPISGHTSVYWYQQALGLGLQFLLWYDEGEERNRGNFPPRFSGRQFPNYSSELNVNALELEDSALYLCASSRVATEAFFGQGTRLTVV.

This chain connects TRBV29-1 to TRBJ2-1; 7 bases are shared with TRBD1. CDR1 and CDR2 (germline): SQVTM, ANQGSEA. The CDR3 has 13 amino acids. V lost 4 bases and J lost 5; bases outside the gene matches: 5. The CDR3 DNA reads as TGCAGCGTTGTACAGGGGAAGCACAATGAGCAGTTCTTC. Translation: CSVVQGKHNEQFF.

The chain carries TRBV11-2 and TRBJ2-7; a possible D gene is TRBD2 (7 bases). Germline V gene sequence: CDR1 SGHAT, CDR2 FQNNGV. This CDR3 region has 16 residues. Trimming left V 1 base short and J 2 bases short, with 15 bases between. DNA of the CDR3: TGTGCCAGCAGCTTAGTCGGGGGGCCCCTAACCTACGAGCAGTACTTC. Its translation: CASSLVGGPLTYEQYF. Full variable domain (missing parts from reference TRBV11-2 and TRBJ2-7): EAGVAQSPRYKIIEKRQSVAFWCNPISGHATLYWYQQILGQGPKLLIQFQNNGVVDDSQLPKDRFSAERLKGVDSTLKIQPAKLEDSAVYLCASSLVGGPLTYEQYFGPGTRLTVT.